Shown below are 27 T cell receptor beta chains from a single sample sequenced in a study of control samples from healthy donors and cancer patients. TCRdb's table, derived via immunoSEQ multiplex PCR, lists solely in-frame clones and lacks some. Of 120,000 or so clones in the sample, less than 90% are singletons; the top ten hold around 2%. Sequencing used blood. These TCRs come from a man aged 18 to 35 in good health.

The DNA for the CDR3 is TGTGCCAGCAGCTCCCGGGTTAGGGGCAATCAGCCCCAGCATTTT. It codes for CASSSRVRGNQPQHF. The V call is TRBV5-6, the J call TRBJ1-5; D gene uncertain. The V and J ends lost 3 bases and 2 bases respectively, with 12 bases between them. This CDR3 region has 15 residues. Germline lookup yields CDR1 SGHDT and CDR2 YYEEEE. The full variable domain, rest sourced from reference TRBV5-6 and TRBJ1-5, is DAGVTQSPTHLIKTRGQQVTLRCSPKSGHDTVSWYQQALGQGPQFIFQYYEEEERQRGNFPDRFSGHQFPNYSSELNVNALLLGDSALYLCASSSRVRGNQPQHFGDGTRLSIL.

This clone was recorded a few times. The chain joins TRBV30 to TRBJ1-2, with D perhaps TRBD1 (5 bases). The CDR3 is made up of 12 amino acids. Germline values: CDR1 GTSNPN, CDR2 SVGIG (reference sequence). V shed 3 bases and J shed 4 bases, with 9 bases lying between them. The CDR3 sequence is CAWSTGIYGYTF. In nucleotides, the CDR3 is TGTGCCTGGAGCACAGGTATCTATGGCTACACCTTC.

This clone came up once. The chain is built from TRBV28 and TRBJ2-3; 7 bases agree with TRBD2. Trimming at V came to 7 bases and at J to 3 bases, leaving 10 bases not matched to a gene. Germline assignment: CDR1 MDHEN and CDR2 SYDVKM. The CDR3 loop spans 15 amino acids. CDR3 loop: CASMLAGVGTDTQYF. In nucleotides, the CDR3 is TGTGCCAGCATGTTAGCGGGTGTGGGAACAGATACGCAGTATTTT.

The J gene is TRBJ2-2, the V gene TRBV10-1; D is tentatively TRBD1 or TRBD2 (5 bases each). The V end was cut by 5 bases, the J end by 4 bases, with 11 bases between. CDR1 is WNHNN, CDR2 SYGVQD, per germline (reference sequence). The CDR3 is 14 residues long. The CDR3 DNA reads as TGCGCCAGCAGTATATCAGGGAGCACCGGGGAGCTGTTTTTT. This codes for CASSISGSTGELFF.

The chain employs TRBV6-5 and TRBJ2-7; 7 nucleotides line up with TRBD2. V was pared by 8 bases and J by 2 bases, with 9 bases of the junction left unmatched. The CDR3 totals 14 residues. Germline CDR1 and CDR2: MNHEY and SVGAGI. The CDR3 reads CASEGRELPYEQYF. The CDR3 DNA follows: TGTGCCAGCGAAGGGCGGGAGCTGCCCTACGAGCAGTACTTC.

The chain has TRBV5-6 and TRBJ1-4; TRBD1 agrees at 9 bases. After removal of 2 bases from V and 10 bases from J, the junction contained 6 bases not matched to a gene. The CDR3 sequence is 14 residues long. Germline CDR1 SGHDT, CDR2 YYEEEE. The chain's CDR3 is CASSLGTGGRKLFF. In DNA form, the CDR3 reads TGTGCCAGCAGCTTAGGCACAGGGGGCAGAAAACTGTTTTTT.

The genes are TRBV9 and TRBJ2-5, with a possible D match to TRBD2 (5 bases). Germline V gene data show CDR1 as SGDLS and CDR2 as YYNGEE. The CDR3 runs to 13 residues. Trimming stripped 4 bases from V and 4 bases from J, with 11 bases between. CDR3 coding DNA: TGTGCCAGCAGCTACAGTGAGGGAGAGACCCAGTACTTC. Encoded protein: CASSYSEGETQYF. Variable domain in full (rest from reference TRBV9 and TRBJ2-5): DSGVTQTPKHLITATGQRVTLRCSPRSGDLSVYWYQQSLDQGLQFLIQYYNGEERAKGNILERFSAQQFPDLHSELNLSSLELGDSALYFCASSYSEGETQYFGPGTRLLVL.

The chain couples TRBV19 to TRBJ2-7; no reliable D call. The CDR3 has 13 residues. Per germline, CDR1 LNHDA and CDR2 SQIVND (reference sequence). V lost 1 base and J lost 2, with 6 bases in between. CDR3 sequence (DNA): TGTGCCAGTAGTATAGCCGTAGCCTACGAGCAGTACTTC. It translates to CASSIAVAYEQYF. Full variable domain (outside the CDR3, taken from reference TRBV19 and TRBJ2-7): DGGITQSPKYLFRKEGQNVTLSCEQNLNHDAMYWYRQDPGQGLRLIYYSQIVNDFQKGDIAEGYSVSREKKESFPLTVTSAQKNPTAFYLCASSIAVAYEQYFGPGTRLTVT.

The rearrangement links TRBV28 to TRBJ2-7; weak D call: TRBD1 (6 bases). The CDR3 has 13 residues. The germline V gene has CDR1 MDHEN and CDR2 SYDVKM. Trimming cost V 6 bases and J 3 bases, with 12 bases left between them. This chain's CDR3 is CASRKTGLYEQYF. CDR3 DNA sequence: TGTGCCAGCAGAAAGACAGGCCTCTACGAGCAGTACTTC. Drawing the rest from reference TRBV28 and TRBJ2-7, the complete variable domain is DVKVTQSSRYLVKRTGEKVFLECVQDMDHENMFWYRQDPGLGLRLIYFSYDVKMKEKGDIPEGYSVSREKKERFSLILESASTNQTSMYLCASRKTGLYEQYFGPGTRLTVT.

CDR3 sequence: CASSPLGQGVEKLFF. Written as DNA, the CDR3 is TGTGCCAGCTCACCCCTGGGACAGGGTGTCGAAAAACTGTTTTTT. The rearrangement links TRBV18 to TRBJ1-4; 9 nucleotides line up with TRBD1. The CDR3 is 15 amino acids. Looked up from germline, CDR1 is KGHSH and CDR2 is LQKENI. With V trimmed by 3 bases and J by 8 bases, 7 bases remained unmatched.

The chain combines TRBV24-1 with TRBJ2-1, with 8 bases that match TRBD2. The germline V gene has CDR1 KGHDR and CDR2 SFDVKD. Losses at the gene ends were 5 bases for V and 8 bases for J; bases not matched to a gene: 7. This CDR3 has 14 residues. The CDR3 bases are TGTGCCACCAGTGGAGCGGGAGTATTCGATGAGCAGTTCTTC. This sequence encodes CATSGAGVFDEQFF.

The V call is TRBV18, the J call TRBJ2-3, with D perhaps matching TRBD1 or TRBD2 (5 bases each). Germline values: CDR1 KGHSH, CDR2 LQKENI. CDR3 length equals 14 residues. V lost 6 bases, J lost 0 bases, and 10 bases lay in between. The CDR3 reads CASSRRDSTDTQYF. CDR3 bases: TGTGCCAGCTCTCGCCGGGACAGCACAGATACGCAGTATTTT.

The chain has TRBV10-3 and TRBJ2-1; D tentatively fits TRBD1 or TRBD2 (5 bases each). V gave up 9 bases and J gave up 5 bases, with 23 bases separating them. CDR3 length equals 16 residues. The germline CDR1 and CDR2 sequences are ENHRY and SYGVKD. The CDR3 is CAIGDHRRSVHNEQFF. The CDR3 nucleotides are TGTGCCATTGGGGACCACAGACGCAGCGTCCACAATGAGCAGTTCTTC.

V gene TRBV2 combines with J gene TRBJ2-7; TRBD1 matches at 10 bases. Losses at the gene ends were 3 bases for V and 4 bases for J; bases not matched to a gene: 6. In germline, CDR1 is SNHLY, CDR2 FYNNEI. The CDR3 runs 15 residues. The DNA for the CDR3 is TGTGCCAGCAGTGATGGAGGGACAGGGGTGTACGAGCAGTACTTC. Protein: CASSDGGTGVYEQYF.

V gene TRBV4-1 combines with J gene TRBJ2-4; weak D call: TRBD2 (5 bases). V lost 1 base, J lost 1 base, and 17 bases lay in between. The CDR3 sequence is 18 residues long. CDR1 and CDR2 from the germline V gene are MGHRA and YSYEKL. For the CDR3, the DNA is TGCGCCAGCAGCCAAGTGACCCTAGCCCATCTGGCCAAAAACATTCAGTACTTC. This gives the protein CASSQVTLAHLAKNIQYF.

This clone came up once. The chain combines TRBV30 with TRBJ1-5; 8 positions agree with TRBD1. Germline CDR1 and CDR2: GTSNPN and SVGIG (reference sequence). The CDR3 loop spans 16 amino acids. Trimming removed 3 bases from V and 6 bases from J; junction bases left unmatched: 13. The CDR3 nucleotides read TGTGCCTGGAGAGACTATCGACAGGGGAGGGCTCAGCCCCAGCATTTT. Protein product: CAWRDYRQGRAQPQHF.

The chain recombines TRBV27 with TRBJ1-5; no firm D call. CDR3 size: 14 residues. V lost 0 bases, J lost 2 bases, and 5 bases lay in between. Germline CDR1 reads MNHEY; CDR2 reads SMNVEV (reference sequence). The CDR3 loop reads CASSLSRGNQPQHF. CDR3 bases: TGTGCCAGCAGTTTATCCCGGGGCAATCAGCCCCAGCATTTT.

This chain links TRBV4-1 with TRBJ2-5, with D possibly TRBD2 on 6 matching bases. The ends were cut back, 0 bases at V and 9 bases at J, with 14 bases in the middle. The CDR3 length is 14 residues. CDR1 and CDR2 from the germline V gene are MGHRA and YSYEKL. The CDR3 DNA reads TGCGCCAGCAGCCAAGAAGGAGGGACGGAGTCCCAGTACTTC. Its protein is CASSQEGGTESQYF.

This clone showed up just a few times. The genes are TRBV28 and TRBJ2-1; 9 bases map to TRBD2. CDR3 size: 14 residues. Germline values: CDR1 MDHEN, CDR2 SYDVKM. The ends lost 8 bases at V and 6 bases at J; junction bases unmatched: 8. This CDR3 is CASSLGLASNEQFF. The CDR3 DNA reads TGTGCCAGCTCCCTTGGACTAGCGTCCAATGAGCAGTTCTTC.

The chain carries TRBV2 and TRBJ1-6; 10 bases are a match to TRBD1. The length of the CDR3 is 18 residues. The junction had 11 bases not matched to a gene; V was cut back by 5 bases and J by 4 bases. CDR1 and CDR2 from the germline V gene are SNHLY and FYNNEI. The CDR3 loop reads CASSSSNDRGPYNSPLHF. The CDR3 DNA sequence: TGTGCCAGCAGTTCGTCCAATGACAGGGGGCCTTATAATTCACCCCTCCACTTT.

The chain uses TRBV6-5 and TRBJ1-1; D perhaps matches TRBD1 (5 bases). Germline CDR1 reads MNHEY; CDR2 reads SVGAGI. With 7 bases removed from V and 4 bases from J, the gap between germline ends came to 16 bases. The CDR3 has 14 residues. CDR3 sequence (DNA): TGTGCCAGCAAGGAGGCAGGGTGGGCCACTGAAGCTTTCTTT. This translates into CASKEAGWATEAFF.

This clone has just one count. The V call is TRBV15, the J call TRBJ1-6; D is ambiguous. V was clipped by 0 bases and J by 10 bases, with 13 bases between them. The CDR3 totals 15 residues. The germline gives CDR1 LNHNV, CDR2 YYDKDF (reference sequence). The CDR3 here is CATSRDDGVDSPLHF. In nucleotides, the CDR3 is TGTGCCACCAGCAGAGATGATGGGGTTGACTCACCCCTCCACTTT.

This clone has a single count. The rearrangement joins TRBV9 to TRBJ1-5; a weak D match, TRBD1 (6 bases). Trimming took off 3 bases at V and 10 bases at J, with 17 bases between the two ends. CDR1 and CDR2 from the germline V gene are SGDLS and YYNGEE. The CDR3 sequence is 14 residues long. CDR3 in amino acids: CASSGDRNIKPQHF. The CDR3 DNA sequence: TGTGCCAGCAGCGGTGACAGGAATATTAAACCCCAGCATTTT.

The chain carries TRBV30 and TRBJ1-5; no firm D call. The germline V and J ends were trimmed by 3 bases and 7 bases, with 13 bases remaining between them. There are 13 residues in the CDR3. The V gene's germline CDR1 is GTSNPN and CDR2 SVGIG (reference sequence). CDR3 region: CAWSRLDGQPQHF. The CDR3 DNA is TGTGCCTGGAGCCGCTTGGATGGACAGCCCCAGCATTTT.

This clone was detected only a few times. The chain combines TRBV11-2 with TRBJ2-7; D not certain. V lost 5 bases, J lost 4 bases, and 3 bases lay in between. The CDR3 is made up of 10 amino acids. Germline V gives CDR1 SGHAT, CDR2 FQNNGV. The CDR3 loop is CASSGYEQYF. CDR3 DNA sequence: TGTGCCAGCAGCGGGTACGAGCAGTACTTC.

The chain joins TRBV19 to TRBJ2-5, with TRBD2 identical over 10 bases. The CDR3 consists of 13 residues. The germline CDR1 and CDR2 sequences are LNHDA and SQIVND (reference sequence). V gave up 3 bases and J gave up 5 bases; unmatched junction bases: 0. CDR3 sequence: CASSMGLAETQYF. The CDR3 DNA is TGTGCCAGTAGTATGGGACTAGCGGAGACCCAGTACTTC.

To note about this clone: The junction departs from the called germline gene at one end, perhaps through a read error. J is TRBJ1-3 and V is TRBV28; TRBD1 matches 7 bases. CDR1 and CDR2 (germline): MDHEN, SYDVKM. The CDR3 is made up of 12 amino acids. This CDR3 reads CASSPRDRSGNF. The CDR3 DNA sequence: TGTGCCAGCAGTCCCCGGGACAGATCCGGGAATTTT.